This T cell receptor (beta chain) was identified during a study of early T cells in non-severe SARS-CoV-2 infection. Study-wide context: The study sequenced bulk RNA from unsorted whole blood, with chains unpaired.

Germline CDR1 reads KGHSH; CDR2 reads LQKENI. V dropped 3 bases and J dropped 3; count of bases not matched to a gene: 15. The CDR3 is 18 amino acids. Many counts were recorded for this clonotype. Its specificity is unknown. Overall study results and limits: The study's VDJdb matching favored anti-spike CD8 responses and missed private and CD4 specificities.

Tagging with unique molecular identifiers was applied to individual cDNA molecules. TCRdb called the 5' RACE reads again in MiXCR, with one record for every CDR3 protein. This table holds 100,000 to 120,000 distinct CDR3 sequences, roughly 12% found once. The input for sequencing was whole blood, taken at baseline. The V and J genes are TRBV18 and TRBJ1-2; 8 bases are shared with TRBD1. The receptor's source is an adult who was a healthcare worker with PCR-confirmed SARS-CoV-2 infection or an uninfected control (not recorded which). The CDR3: CASSPGAGRDRTDYGYTF. The CDR3 nucleotides are TGTGCCAGCTCACCTGGCGCGGGCCGGGACAGGACGGACTATGGCTACACCTTC.